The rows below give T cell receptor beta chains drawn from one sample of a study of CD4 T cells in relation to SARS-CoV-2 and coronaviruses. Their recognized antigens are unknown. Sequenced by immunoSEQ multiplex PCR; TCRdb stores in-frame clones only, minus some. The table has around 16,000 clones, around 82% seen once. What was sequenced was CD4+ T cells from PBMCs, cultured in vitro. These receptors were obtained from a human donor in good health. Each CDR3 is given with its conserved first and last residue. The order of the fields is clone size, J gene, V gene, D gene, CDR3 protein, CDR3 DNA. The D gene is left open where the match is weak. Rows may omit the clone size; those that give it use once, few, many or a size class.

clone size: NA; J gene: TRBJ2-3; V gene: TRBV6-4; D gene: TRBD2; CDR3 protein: CASSDGTSGTDTQYF; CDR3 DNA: TGTGCCAGCAGTGACGGGACTAGCGGCACAGATACGCAGTATTTT
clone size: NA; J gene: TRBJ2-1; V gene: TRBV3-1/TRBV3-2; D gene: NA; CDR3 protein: CASSHNRDLIEQFF; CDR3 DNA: TGTGCCAGCAGCCATAACCGGGACCTAATAGAGCAGTTCTTC
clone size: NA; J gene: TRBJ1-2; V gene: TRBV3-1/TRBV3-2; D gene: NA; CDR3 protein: CASSQDAGIFSEGYTF; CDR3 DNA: TGTGCCAGCAGCCAAGACGCAGGTATATTTAGCGAGGGCTACACCTTC
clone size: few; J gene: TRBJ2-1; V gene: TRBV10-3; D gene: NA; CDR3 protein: CAISESSEGTDYNEQFF; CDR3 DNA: TGTGCCATCAGTGAGTCGTCTGAGGGGACCGACTACAATGAGCAGTTCTTC
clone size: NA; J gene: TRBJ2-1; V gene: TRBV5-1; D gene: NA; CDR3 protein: CASSGTPGSEQFF; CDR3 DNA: TGCGCCAGCAGCGGGACCCCAGGCAGTGAGCAGTTCTTC
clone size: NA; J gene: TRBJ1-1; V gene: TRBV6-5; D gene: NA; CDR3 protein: CASSYGVGVNTEAFF; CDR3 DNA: TGTGCCAGCAGTTACGGGGTTGGGGTGAACACTGAAGCTTTCTTT
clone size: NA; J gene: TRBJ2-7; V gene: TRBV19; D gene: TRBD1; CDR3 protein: CASSLNTPGQGRTGRIEQYF; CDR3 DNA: TGTGCCAGTAGCCTAAATACTCCGGGACAGGGAAGGACGGGGAGGATCGAGCAGTACTTC
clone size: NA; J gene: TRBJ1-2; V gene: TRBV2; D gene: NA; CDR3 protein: CASSVWASQEYTF; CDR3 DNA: TGTGCCAGCAGTGTATGGGCCTCCCAGGAGTACACCTTC
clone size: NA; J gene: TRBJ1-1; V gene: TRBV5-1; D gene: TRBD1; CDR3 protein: CASSPTGQGGSLMNTEAFF; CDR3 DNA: TGCGCCAGCAGCCCGACAGGACAGGGGGGTAGTCTCATGAACACTGAAGCTTTCTTT
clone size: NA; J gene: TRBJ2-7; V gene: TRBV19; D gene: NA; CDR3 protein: CASSGLGIDYEQYF; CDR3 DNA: TGTGCCAGTAGTGGGTTAGGGATTGACTACGAGCAGTACTTC
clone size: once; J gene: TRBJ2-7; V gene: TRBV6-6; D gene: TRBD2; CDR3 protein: CASSPSLAGRDEQYF; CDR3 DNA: TGTGCCAGCAGCCCGTCCCTAGCGGGAAGGGACGAGCAGTACTTC
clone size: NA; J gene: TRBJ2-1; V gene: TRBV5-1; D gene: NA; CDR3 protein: CASSLDGQLENEQFF; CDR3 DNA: TGCGCCAGCAGCTTGGACGGACAGCTAGAGAATGAGCAGTTCTTC
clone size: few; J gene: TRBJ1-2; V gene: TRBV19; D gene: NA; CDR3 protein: CASSIGDYGYTF; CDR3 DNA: TGTGCCAGTAGTATAGGTGACTATGGCTACACCTTC
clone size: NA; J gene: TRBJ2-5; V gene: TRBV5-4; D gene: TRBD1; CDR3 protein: CASSARQGSPETQYF; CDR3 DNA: TGTGCCAGCAGCGCCCGACAGGGTTCCCCCGAGACCCAGTACTTC
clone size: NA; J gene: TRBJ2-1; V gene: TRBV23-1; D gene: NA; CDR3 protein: CATKGDEQFF; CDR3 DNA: TGCGCCACCAAAGGAGATGAGCAGTTCTTC
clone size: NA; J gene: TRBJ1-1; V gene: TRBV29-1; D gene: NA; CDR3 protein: CSVPPGPTGTEAFF; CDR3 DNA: TGCAGCGTTCCCCCGGGACCGACGGGGACTGAAGCTTTCTTT
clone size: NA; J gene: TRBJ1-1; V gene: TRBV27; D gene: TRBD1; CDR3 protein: CASSKQGVNTEAFF; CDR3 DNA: TGTGCCAGCAGTAAGCAGGGGGTGAACACTGAAGCTTTCTTT
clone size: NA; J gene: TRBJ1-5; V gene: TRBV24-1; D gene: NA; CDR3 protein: CATSVAGKDQPQHF; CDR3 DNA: TGTGCCACCAGTGTAGCAGGAAAGGATCAGCCCCAGCATTTT
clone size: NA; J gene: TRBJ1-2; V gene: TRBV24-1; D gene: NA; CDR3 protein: CATSIGGYGYTF; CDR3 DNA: TGTGCCACCAGTATTGGAGGCTATGGCTACACCTTC
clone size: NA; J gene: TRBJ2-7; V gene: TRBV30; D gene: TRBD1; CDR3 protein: CAWRPAQGYYEQYF; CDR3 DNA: TGTGCCTGGCGACCCGCACAGGGGTACTACGAGCAGTACTTC
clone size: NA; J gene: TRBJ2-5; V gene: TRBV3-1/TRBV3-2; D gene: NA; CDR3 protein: CASSHLAEKQETQYF; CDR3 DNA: TGTGCCAGCAGCCATTTAGCGGAGAAACAAGAGACCCAGTACTTC
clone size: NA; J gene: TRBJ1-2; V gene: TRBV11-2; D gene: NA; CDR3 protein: CASSSPTGIYGYTF; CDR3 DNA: TGTGCCAGCAGCTCTCCGACAGGAATCTATGGCTACACCTTC
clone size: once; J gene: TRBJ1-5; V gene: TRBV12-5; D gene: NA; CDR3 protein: CASGLVIGGLNQPQHF; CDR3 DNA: TGTGCTAGTGGTTTGGTAATCGGGGGTTTAAATCAGCCCCAGCATTTT
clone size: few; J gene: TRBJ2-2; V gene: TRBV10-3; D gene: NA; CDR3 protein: CAITPQGRTGELFF; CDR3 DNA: TGTGCCATCACTCCGCAGGGGAGAACCGGGGAGCTGTTTTTT
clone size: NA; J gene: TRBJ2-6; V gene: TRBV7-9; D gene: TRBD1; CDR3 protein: CASSLAPTGGKSLTF; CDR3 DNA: TGTGCCAGCAGCTTAGCCCCGACAGGGGGTAAGAGCCTGACTTTC
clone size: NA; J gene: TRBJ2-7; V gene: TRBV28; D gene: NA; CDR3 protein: CASSYGSPYEQYF; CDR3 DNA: TGTGCCAGCAGTTACGGGAGCCCCTACGAGCAGTACTTC
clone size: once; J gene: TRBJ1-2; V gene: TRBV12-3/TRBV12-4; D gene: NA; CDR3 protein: CASSLGYNGYTF; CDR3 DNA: TGTGCCAGCAGTTTGGGTTACAATGGCTACACCTTC
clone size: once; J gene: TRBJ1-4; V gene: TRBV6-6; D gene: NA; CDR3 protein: CASSYWGNEKLFF; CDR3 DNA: TGTGCCAGCAGTTACTGGGGAAATGAAAAACTGTTTTTT
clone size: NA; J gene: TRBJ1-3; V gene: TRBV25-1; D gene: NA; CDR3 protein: CASSESRSGNTIYF; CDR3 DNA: TGTGCCAGCAGTGAAAGCAGGTCTGGAAACACCATATATTTT
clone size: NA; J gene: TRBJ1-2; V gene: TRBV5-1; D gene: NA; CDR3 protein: CASSWGVGAGYTF; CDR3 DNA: TGCGCCAGCAGCTGGGGGGTAGGGGCCGGCTACACCTTC
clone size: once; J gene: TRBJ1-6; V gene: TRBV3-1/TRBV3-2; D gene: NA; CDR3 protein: CASSLGLDNSPLHF; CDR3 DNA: TGTGCCAGCAGCCTCGGACTTGATAATTCACCCCTCCACTTT
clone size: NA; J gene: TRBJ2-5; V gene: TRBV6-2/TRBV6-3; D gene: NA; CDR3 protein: CASSYGARASRVETQYF; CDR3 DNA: TGTGCCAGCAGTTACGGGGCTCGGGCCTCGCGGGTAGAGACCCAGTACTTC
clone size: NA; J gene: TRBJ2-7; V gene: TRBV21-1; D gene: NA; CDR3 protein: CASSKDGAGVNYEQYF; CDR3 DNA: TGTGCCAGCAGCAAAGATGGGGCGGGAGTGAATTACGAGCAGTACTTC
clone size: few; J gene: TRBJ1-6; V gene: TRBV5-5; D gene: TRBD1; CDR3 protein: CASSLRPGQTNSPLHF; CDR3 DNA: TGTGCCAGCAGCTTAAGACCGGGACAGACTAATTCACCCCTCCACTTT
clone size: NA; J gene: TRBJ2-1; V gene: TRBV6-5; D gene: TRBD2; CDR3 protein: CASSQNPSGRAEQFF; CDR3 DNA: TGTGCCAGCAGCCAAAACCCTAGCGGGAGAGCTGAGCAGTTCTTC
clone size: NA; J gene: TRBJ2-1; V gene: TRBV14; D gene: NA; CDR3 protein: CASSQAPSNEQFF; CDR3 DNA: TGTGCCAGCAGCCAAGCCCCTAGCAATGAGCAGTTCTTC
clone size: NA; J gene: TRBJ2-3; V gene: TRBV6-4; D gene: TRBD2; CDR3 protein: CASSDSSGSIDTQYF; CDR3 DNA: TGTGCCAGCAGTGACTCTAGCGGGAGCATAGATACGCAGTATTTT
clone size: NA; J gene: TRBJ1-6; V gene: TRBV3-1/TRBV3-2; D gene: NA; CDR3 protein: CASSQARQGNSPLHF; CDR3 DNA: TGTGCCAGCAGCCAAGCCCGGCAGGGCAATTCACCCCTCCACTTT
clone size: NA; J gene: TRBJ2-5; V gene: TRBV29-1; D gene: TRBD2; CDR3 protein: CSVDNLAGETQYF; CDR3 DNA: TGCAGCGTTGATAACCTAGCGGGAGAGACCCAGTACTTC
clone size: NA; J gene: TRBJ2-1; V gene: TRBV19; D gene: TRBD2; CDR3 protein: CASSIETSIGEQFF; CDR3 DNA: TGTGCCAGTAGTATAGAGACTAGCATTGGTGAGCAGTTCTTC
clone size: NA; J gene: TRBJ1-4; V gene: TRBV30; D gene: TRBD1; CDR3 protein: CAWSLRTGRNEKLFF; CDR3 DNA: TGTGCCTGGAGTCTGCGGACAGGGAGGAATGAAAAACTGTTTTTT
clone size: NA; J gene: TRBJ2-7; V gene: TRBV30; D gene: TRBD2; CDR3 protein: CAWNPSGSLSYEQYF; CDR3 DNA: TGTGCCTGGAATCCTAGCGGGAGTCTATCCTACGAGCAGTACTTC
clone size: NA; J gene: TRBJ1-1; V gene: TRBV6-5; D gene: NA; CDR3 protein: CASSYGGVNTEAFF; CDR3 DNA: TGTGCCAGCAGTTACGGGGGGGTGAACACTGAAGCTTTCTTT